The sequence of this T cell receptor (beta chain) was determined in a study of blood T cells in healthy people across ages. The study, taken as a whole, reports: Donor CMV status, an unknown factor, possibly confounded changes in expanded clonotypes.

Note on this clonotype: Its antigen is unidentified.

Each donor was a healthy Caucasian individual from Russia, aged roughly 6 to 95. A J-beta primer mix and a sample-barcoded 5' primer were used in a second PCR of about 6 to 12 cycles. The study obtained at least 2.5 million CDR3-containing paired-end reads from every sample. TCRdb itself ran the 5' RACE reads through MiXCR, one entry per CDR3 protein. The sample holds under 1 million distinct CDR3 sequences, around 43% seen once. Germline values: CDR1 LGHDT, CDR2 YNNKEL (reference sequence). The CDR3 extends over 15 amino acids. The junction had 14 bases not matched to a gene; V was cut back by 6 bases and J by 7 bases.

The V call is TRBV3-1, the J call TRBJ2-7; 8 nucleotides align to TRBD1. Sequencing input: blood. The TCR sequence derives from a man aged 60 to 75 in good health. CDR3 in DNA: TGTGCCAGCAGACTAACAGGGGGTTCCTACAATGAGCAGTACTTC. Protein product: CASRLTGGSYNEQYF.